The table lists the clone carrying this T cell receptor (beta chain) with many counts. What it binds is unknown. Data came from immunoSEQ multiplex PCR; TCRdb stores just in-frame clones and leaves some out. The sample shows more than 8,500 clones, none of them appearing just once. The entry originates in a study of T cells after posttransplantation cyclophosphamide. Study results and limitations: Donor CD8+ memory clones often dominated recipient blood repertoires at later times. Recipient CMV seropositivity and CMV reactivation strongly tracked TRB clonality. Blood and skin or GI T cell repertoires showed limited TRB overlap.

The CDR3 runs to 16 residues. V dropped 4 bases and J dropped 5 bases, with 18 bases sitting between them. The germline gives CDR1 MGHDK, CDR2 SYGVNS. A marrow graft followed busulfan-fludarabine conditioning, with cyclophosphamide on days +3 and +4. This clonotype originated in a male patient aged 45 to 59 who received an allogeneic stem cell transplant from a related donor and was CMV-positive. Part of the T cells may come from the graft donor. V usage is TRBV25-1 and J usage is TRBJ2-1, with D possibly matching TRBD1 (6 bases). This material consisted of PBMCs, taken around 350 days after allogeneic stem cell transplant with posttransplant cyclophosphamide. CDR3 DNA: TGTGCCAGCAGTGGAGCCTCCGGGACACGGAACAATGAGCAGTTCTTC. As protein: CASSGASGTRNNEQFF.